This entry lists 30 T cell receptor beta chains sequenced from one sample in a study of Ad26.COV2.S vaccination and SARS-CoV-2 variants. Using immunoSEQ multiplex PCR, the repertoire was profiled, and TCRdb retains in-frame clones only, with some absent. Of under 150,000 clones in the sample, roughly 90% were seen once. The input for sequencing was peripheral blood, taken after recovery from COVID-19. These receptor sequences come from a human donor who had recovered from COVID-19.

The chain has TRBV7-2 and TRBJ2-6; 10 positions match TRBD1. Losses at the gene ends were 4 bases for V and 0 bases for J; bases not matched to a gene: 3. Germline CDR1 reads SGHTA; CDR2 reads FQGNSA. The length of the CDR3 is 17 residues. The CDR3 sequence is CASSWGQGSSGANVLTF. The DNA for the CDR3 is TGTGCCAGCAGCTGGGGACAGGGGAGCTCTGGGGCCAACGTCCTGACTTTC.

The rearrangement uses TRBV30 and TRBJ2-2; 9 bases map to TRBD1. CDR3 length: 15 amino acids. Trimming cost V 3 bases and J 4 bases; bases outside gene matches: 6. Germline values: CDR1 GTSNPN, CDR2 SVGIG (reference sequence). This chain's CDR3 is CAWSPGTGFTGELFF. In nucleotides, the CDR3 is TGTGCCTGGAGCCCCGGGACAGGGTTCACCGGGGAGCTGTTTTTT.

The chain has TRBV6-5 and TRBJ2-7; 7 bases are shared with TRBD1. The germline gives CDR1 MNHEY, CDR2 SVGAGI. The ends lost 4 bases at V and 1 base at J; junction bases unmatched: 7. The CDR3 is 15 amino acids. CDR3 amino acids: CASSFDRVGSYEQYF. As DNA, the CDR3 is TGTGCCAGCAGTTTCGACAGGGTCGGATCCTACGAGCAGTACTTC.

The chain is built from TRBV3-1 (or the pseudogene TRBV3-2) and TRBJ1-2; 12 positions match TRBD1. Germline lookup yields CDR1 LGHDT and CDR2 YNNKEL (reference sequence). The CDR3 length is 15 residues. Trimming cost V 4 bases and J 4 bases; bases outside gene matches: 4. This chain's CDR3 is CASSPGTGGAYGYTF. Here the CDR3 DNA reads TGTGCCAGCAGCCCGGGGACAGGGGGCGCCTATGGCTACACCTTC.

The CDR3 DNA follows: TGCAGCGTTGAAGGTGGACCTGCAGGGACCCAGTACTTC. Its protein is CSVEGGPAGTQYF. The chain has TRBV29-1 and TRBJ2-5; D call uncertain. CDR1 and CDR2 from the germline V gene are SQVTM and ANQGSEA. Trimming took off 1 base at V and 7 bases at J, with 13 bases between the two ends. The CDR3 length is 13 residues.

This chain connects TRBV12-3 or TRBV12-4 to TRBJ2-7; D unclear. V lost 6 bases and J 0 bases, leaving 9 bases between the germline ends. CDR3 length: 13 residues. The CDR3 here is CASRRTDSYEQYF. Here the CDR3 DNA reads TGTGCCAGCAGGCGGACCGACTCCTACGAGCAGTACTTC.

The chain recombines TRBV20-1 with TRBJ2-7, with a weak D call TRBD1 (5 bases). The V end lost 3 bases, the J end lost 9 bases, and 12 bases lay between the germline ends. There are 11 residues in the CDR3. The germline CDR1 and CDR2 sequences are DFQATT and SNEGSKA (reference sequence). CDR3 bases: TGCAGTGCTAGTCAGGGCTCCGGGCAGTACTTC. Encoded protein: CSASQGSGQYF.

The chain employs TRBV6-5 and TRBJ1-1; tentative D call: TRBD1 (6 bases). There are 13 residues in the CDR3. V was clipped by 6 bases and J by 0 bases, with 8 bases between them. From germline, CDR1 is MNHEY and CDR2 SVGAGI. CDR3 sequence: CASRGQMNTEAFF. The CDR3 DNA follows: TGTGCCAGCAGAGGACAGATGAACACTGAAGCTTTCTTT.

The chain is built from TRBV6-5 and TRBJ1-1, with D possibly matching TRBD1 (5 bases). Germline CDR1 and CDR2: MNHEY and SVGAGI. V gave up 7 bases and J gave up 7 bases, with 22 bases separating them. This CDR3 region has 15 residues. The CDR3 DNA is TGTGCCAGCAAAGACAGAGAACCTAAAAGCATTGAAGCTTTCTTT. It translates to CASKDREPKSIEAFF.

In regard to this clone: Distinct nucleotide sequences in the sample also encode this CDR3. The chain combines TRBV27 with TRBJ1-5; D remains unclear. V dropped 2 bases and J dropped 3 bases, with 5 bases sitting between them. This CDR3 contains 13 residues. The V gene's germline CDR1 is MNHEY and CDR2 SMNVEV (reference sequence). CDR3 residues: CASSLGYNQPQHF. The DNA for the CDR3 is TGTGCCAGCAGTTTAGGGTACAATCAGCCCCAGCATTTT.

The chain uses TRBV27 and TRBJ2-7; no clear D. Germline V gene data show CDR1 as MNHEY and CDR2 as SMNVEV (reference sequence). The CDR3 length is 12 residues. With 4 bases removed from V and 3 bases from J, the gap between germline ends came to 7 bases. CDR3 protein: CASSSLDYEQYF. The CDR3 nucleotides are TGTGCCAGCAGTTCTCTAGACTACGAGCAGTACTTC.

The chain is built from TRBV5-1 and TRBJ2-3; perhaps TRBD1 as D (5 bases). Germline V lookup: CDR1 SGHRS, CDR2 YFSETQ. The CDR3 runs 15 residues. Deletions cut 0 bases from V and 2 bases from J, with 10 bases between. The CDR3: CASSLEGASTDTQYF. The CDR3 nucleotides are TGCGCCAGCAGCTTGGAAGGGGCGTCCACAGATACGCAGTATTTT.

This sequence joins TRBV18 and TRBJ2-1; D not certain. Trimming cost V 6 bases and J 8 bases, with 8 bases left between them. The CDR3 consists of 11 residues. Per the germline V gene, CDR1 is KGHSH and CDR2 is LQKENI. CDR3 DNA: TGTGCCAGCTCTGTGGGCCATGAGCAGTTCTTC. This encodes CASSVGHEQFF.

The chain links TRBV28 to TRBJ1-1; the D is unclear. The V end lost 8 bases, the J end lost 7 bases, and 20 bases lay between the germline ends. In germline, CDR1 is MDHEN, CDR2 SYDVKM. CDR3 size: 14 residues. In DNA form, the CDR3 reads TGTGCCAGCCTAAAAGTTGTTGGAGGACTTGAAGCTTTCTTT. It specifies CASLKVVGGLEAFF.

V and J are TRBV19 and TRBJ1-5; perhaps TRBD1 as D (5 bases). Germline CDR1 reads LNHDA; CDR2 reads SQIVND (reference sequence). This CDR3 is built from 17 residues. The V end was cut by 3 bases, the J end by 2 bases, with 17 bases between. CDR3 residues: CASSIEKGTGGNQPQHF. DNA for the CDR3: TGTGCCAGTAGTATTGAGAAAGGGACGGGTGGCAATCAGCCCCAGCATTTT.

The chain couples TRBV27 to TRBJ1-2; TRBD1 is a possible D gene (6 bases). Trimming pared 4 bases from V and 8 bases from J, leaving 14 bases between. Germline values: CDR1 MNHEY, CDR2 SMNVEV (reference sequence). The CDR3 is 13 amino acids. The CDR3 nucleotides are TGTGCCAGCAGTTCCGACAGGCCCTGGGGCTACACCTTC. Residues: CASSSDRPWGYTF.

This clone is a singleton in its sample. The V and J genes are TRBV19 and TRBJ2-5; TRBD2 aligns across 9 bases. Germline CDR1 is LNHDA and CDR2 is SQIVND (reference sequence). This CDR3 has 15 residues. Trimming took 5 bases from V and 5 from J; bases not matched to a gene: 9. The CDR3 reads CASSARGGNTETQYF. For the CDR3, the DNA is TGTGCCAGTAGTGCGCGGGGGGGAAATACGGAGACCCAGTACTTC.

This chain joins TRBV2 and TRBJ2-7; D call uncertain. This CDR3 region has 12 residues. CDR1 and CDR2 from the germline V gene are SNHLY and FYNNEI. V dropped 4 bases and J dropped 5 bases, with 9 bases sitting between them. The CDR3 loop reads CASSVIGNEQYF. The CDR3 DNA is TGTGCCAGCAGTGTAATAGGGAACGAGCAGTACTTC.

This chain joins TRBV4-1 and TRBJ2-7; no firm D call. The CDR3 has 15 residues. CDR1 is MGHRA, CDR2 YSYEKL, per germline. V was shortened by 0 bases and J by 5 bases, with 14 bases between the two germline ends. The CDR3 spells CASSQDKGSDDEQYF. CDR3 DNA: TGCGCCAGCAGCCAAGATAAGGGAAGCGACGACGAGCAGTACTTC.

The chain joins TRBV27 to TRBJ1-2; possible D gene TRBD1, 5 bases. The CDR3 spans 15 residues. V gave up 4 bases and J gave up 6 bases, with 18 bases separating them. The germline V gene encodes CDR1 MNHEY and CDR2 SMNVEV (reference sequence). The CDR3 nucleotides read TGTGCCAGCAGTTCCGGATACCGGGACTCCGATGGCTACACCTTC. It is translated as CASSSGYRDSDGYTF.

The chain has TRBV6-2 or TRBV6-3 and TRBJ2-5, with a weak D call TRBD1 (5 bases). This CDR3 is built from 14 residues. Germline assignment: CDR1 MNHEY and CDR2 SVGEGT. V was clipped by 2 bases and J by 2 bases, with 9 bases between them. The CDR3 reads CASSYTTVQETQYF. The CDR3 coding sequence is TGTGCCAGCAGTTACACGACAGTTCAAGAGACCCAGTACTTC.

The rearrangement joins TRBV3-1 (or the pseudogene TRBV3-2) to TRBJ2-4; no firm D call. CDR1 and CDR2 from the germline V gene are LGHDT and YNNKEL (reference sequence). Trimming stripped 0 bases from V and 1 base from J, with 13 bases between. The CDR3 covers 17 residues. The CDR3 reads CASSQDVGSRAKNIQYF. Here the CDR3 DNA reads TGTGCCAGCAGCCAAGATGTGGGTAGCAGGGCCAAAAACATTCAGTACTTC.

The V and J genes are TRBV6-1 and TRBJ2-1; TRBD1 aligns across 8 bases. The CDR3 covers 15 residues. CDR1 MNHNS and CDR2 SASEGT come from the germline V gene. V dropped 6 bases and J dropped 6; count of bases not matched to a gene: 10. CDR3 residues: CASRPGRQGRNEQFF. The DNA for the CDR3 is TGTGCCAGCAGACCGGGGAGACAGGGGCGCAATGAGCAGTTCTTC.

V and J are TRBV6-1 and TRBJ1-5; the match to TRBD1 covers 9 bases. Germline V gene lookup returns CDR1 MNHNS and CDR2 SASEGT. Trimming at V came to 0 bases and at J to 9 bases, leaving 9 bases not matched to a gene. This CDR3 is 16 amino acids long. The CDR3: CASSEAMGQGARPQHF. As DNA, the CDR3 is TGTGCCAGCAGTGAAGCGATGGGACAGGGCGCGCGGCCCCAGCATTTT.

J is TRBJ2-7 and V is TRBV28; D unresolved. This CDR3 spans 14 amino acids. Trimming cost V 1 base and J 1 base, with 8 bases left between them. Per the germline V gene, CDR1 is MDHEN and CDR2 is SYDVKM. The DNA for the CDR3 is TGTGCCAGCAGTTTATCGCAGGTGTCCTACGAGCAGTACTTC. Translating gives CASSLSQVSYEQYF.

The rearrangement uses TRBV4-3 and TRBJ1-1; D uncertain. Germline V gives CDR1 LGHNA, CDR2 YSLEER. CDR3 length equals 13 residues. Trimming shortened V by 1 base and J by 11 bases, and 14 bases separated the two germline ends. CDR3 coding DNA: TGCGCCAGCAGCCAAGGTGGGCACACTGGGGCTTTCTTT. Translated: CASSQGGHTGAFF.

The genes are TRBV5-1 and TRBJ2-1; 10 bases are a match to TRBD2. Trimming cost V 1 base and J 5 bases; bases outside gene matches: 3. Germline CDR1 is SGHRS and CDR2 is YFSETQ. This CDR3 has 15 amino acids. CDR3 in amino acids: CASSLTLAGNNEQFF. CDR3 in DNA: TGCGCCAGCAGCTTGACACTAGCGGGGAACAATGAGCAGTTCTTC.

This clone has just one count. The chain uses TRBV28 and TRBJ2-4; D not resolved. CDR1 and CDR2 (germline): MDHEN, SYDVKM. V lost 2 bases and J lost 0, with 8 bases in between. There are 15 residues in the CDR3. The CDR3 nucleotides read TGTGCCAGCAGTTTAGTGGCAGTAGCCAAAAACATTCAGTACTTC. It specifies CASSLVAVAKNIQYF.

The chain has TRBV27 and TRBJ1-6; TRBD1 agrees at 7 bases. Looked up from germline, CDR1 is MNHEY and CDR2 is SMNVEV (reference sequence). CDR3 length: 17 amino acids. V lost 3 bases to trimming and J lost 5 bases; unmatched junction nucleotides: 10. CDR3 nucleotides: TGTGCCAGCAGTTTCTCGCAACGGGACAGTAATAATTCACCCCTCCACTTT. As protein: CASSFSQRDSNNSPLHF.

This clone was detected once. The rearrangement joins TRBV5-5 to TRBJ1-4; TRBD1 is a possible D gene (5 bases). V was pared by 4 bases and J by 8 bases, with 15 bases between. From germline, CDR1 is SGHKS and CDR2 YYEKEE (reference sequence). The CDR3 length is 14 residues. CDR3 sequence: CASSPRDWDEKLFF. CDR3 DNA: TGTGCCAGCAGCCCCCGGGACTGGGACGAAAAACTGTTTTTT. Full variable domain (missing parts from reference TRBV5-5 and TRBJ1-4): DAGVTQSPTHLIKTRGQQVTLRCSPISGHKSVSWYQQVLGQGPQFIFQYYEKEERGRGNFPDRFSARQFPNYSSELNVNALLLGDSALYLCASSPRDWDEKLFFGSGTQLSVL.